These T cell receptor beta chains were read from a single sample in a study of OX40 agonist ivuxolimab in advanced cancers. Assay used: immunoSEQ multiplex PCR; TCRdb lists only in-frame clones, some missing. The data show approximately 56,000 clones, approximately 90% seen once. Sequencing was performed on CD4+ or CD8+ T cells sorted from blood, taken in a trial of the OX40 agonist ivuxolimab. All receptors derive from an adult with an advanced solid tumor such as melanoma, head and neck, liver or kidney cancer. The CDR3 runs from the conserved cysteine through the conserved F or W. The D gene is left open where the match is weak. Only some rows state a clone size, as once, few, many or a class for expanded clones.

CDR3 protein: CASSFEQGRGNQPQHF
CDR3 DNA: TGTGCCAGCAGCTTCGAACAGGGAAGGGGCAATCAGCCCCAGCATTTT
D gene: .
V gene: TRBV7-9
clone size: .
J gene: TRBJ1-5

CDR3 protein: CASSQVYSSKYEQYF
CDR3 DNA: TGCGCCAGCAGCCAAGTATACTCCAGCAAATACGAGCAGTACTTC
D gene: .
V gene: TRBV4-1
clone size: once
J gene: TRBJ2-7

CDR3 protein: CASSQSGLAGRRADTQYF
CDR3 DNA: TGTGCCAGCAGCCAATCGGGACTAGCGGGGCGCAGGGCAGATACGCAGTATTTT
D gene: TRBD2
V gene: TRBV11-3
clone size: .
J gene: TRBJ2-3

CDR3 protein: CASSDPLGDRISTGELFF
CDR3 DNA: TGTGCCAGCAGTGACCCCCTCGGCGATAGAATTAGCACCGGGGAGCTGTTTTTT
D gene: .
V gene: TRBV6-1
clone size: .
J gene: TRBJ2-2

CDR3 protein: CASSQVYLDSTYEQYF
CDR3 DNA: TGCGCCAGCAGCCAAGTTTATCTGGACAGCACCTACGAGCAGTACTTC
D gene: .
V gene: TRBV4-3
clone size: .
J gene: TRBJ2-7

CDR3 protein: CASSLGFRGARYNEQFF
CDR3 DNA: TGCGCCAGCAGCTTGGGGTTTCGGGGGGCCCGCTACAATGAGCAGTTCTTC
D gene: .
V gene: TRBV5-1
clone size: .
J gene: TRBJ2-1

CDR3 protein: CAWSVLGQGAEAFF
CDR3 DNA: TGTGCCTGGAGTGTACTCGGCCAGGGGGCCGAAGCTTTCTTT
D gene: TRBD1
V gene: TRBV30
clone size: .
J gene: TRBJ1-1

CDR3 protein: CASSASSGTGVGYTF
CDR3 DNA: TGTGCCAGCAGCGCAAGCTCCGGGACAGGGGTTGGCTACACCTTC
D gene: TRBD1
V gene: TRBV11-1
clone size: .
J gene: TRBJ1-2

CDR3 protein: CASSATGIDPTQYF
CDR3 DNA: TGTGCCAGCAGCGCCACCGGGATCGATCCGACGCAGTATTTT
D gene: .
V gene: TRBV9
clone size: .
J gene: TRBJ2-3

CDR3 protein: CASSLIVMRYEQYF
CDR3 DNA: TGTGCCAGCAGCTTGATTGTAATGCGATACGAGCAGTACTTC
D gene: .
V gene: TRBV5-6
clone size: .
J gene: TRBJ2-7

CDR3 protein: CASSLRDRGLVATNEKLFF
CDR3 DNA: TGTGCCAGCAGTCTCCGGGACAGGGGGTTAGTTGCAACTAATGAAAAACTGTTTTTT
D gene: TRBD1
V gene: TRBV5-4
clone size: .
J gene: TRBJ1-4

CDR3 protein: CASSQENLPGTPENTIYF
CDR3 DNA: TGCGCCAGCAGCCAAGAAAATCTCCCGGGGACTCCCGAAAACACCATATATTTT
D gene: .
V gene: TRBV4-3
clone size: .
J gene: TRBJ1-3

CDR3 protein: CASSESGDYEQYF
CDR3 DNA: TGCGCCAGCAGTGAGTCCGGGGACTACGAGCAGTACTTC
D gene: .
V gene: TRBV10-1
clone size: .
J gene: TRBJ2-7

CDR3 protein: CASRSRRENTEAFF
CDR3 DNA: TGTGCCAGCAGATCGAGGAGGGAGAACACTGAAGCTTTCTTT
D gene: .
V gene: TRBV7-9
clone size: .
J gene: TRBJ1-1

CDR3 protein: CASSLRDLDTDTQYF
CDR3 DNA: TGTGCCAGCAGCCTCCGGGACTTAGACACAGATACGCAGTATTTT
D gene: .
V gene: TRBV13
clone size: .
J gene: TRBJ2-3

CDR3 protein: CASSLAVGSYNEQFF
CDR3 DNA: TGTGCCAGCAGCTTAGCGGTGGGATCCTACAATGAGCAGTTCTTC
D gene: .
V gene: TRBV7-9
clone size: once
J gene: TRBJ2-1

CDR3 protein: CASSESGAHEQYF
CDR3 DNA: TGCGCCAGCAGTGAGTCGGGGGCCCACGAGCAGTACTTC
D gene: .
V gene: TRBV10-2
clone size: many
J gene: TRBJ2-7

CDR3 protein: CASSWEAGIYEQYF
CDR3 DNA: TGTGCCAGCAGCTGGGAGGCGGGAATCTACGAGCAGTACTTC
D gene: .
V gene: TRBV7-9
clone size: .
J gene: TRBJ2-7

CDR3 protein: CASSVLAGAPDTQYF
CDR3 DNA: TGTGCCAGCAGCGTCTTAGCGGGGGCCCCAGATACGCAGTATTTT
D gene: TRBD2
V gene: TRBV7-2
clone size: .
J gene: TRBJ2-3

CDR3 protein: CASVQGGGEIAWFGAFF
CDR3 DNA: TGTGCCAGCGTACAGGGAGGGGGGGAAATTGCTTGGTTTGGAGCTTTCTTT
D gene: .
V gene: TRBV21-1
clone size: .
J gene: TRBJ1-1

CDR3 protein: CASSIDMEQGLGIWNQPQHF
CDR3 DNA: TGTGCCAGTAGTATTGACATGGAGCAGGGTCTCGGAATATGGAATCAGCCCCAGCATTTT
D gene: .
V gene: TRBV19
clone size: .
J gene: TRBJ1-5

CDR3 protein: CASSFQTAYSTDTQYF
CDR3 DNA: TGTGCCAGCAGCTTTCAGACGGCTTATAGCACAGATACGCAGTATTTT
D gene: .
V gene: TRBV5-6
clone size: .
J gene: TRBJ2-3

CDR3 protein: CAWSWTGGYSPLHF
CDR3 DNA: TGTGCCTGGAGTTGGACAGGGGGCTATTCACCCCTCCACTTT
D gene: TRBD1
V gene: TRBV30
clone size: .
J gene: TRBJ1-6

CDR3 protein: CASSPIAGGQETQYF
CDR3 DNA: TGCGCCAGCAGCCCCATAGCGGGGGGGCAAGAGACCCAGTACTTC
D gene: TRBD2
V gene: TRBV4-3
clone size: once
J gene: TRBJ2-5

CDR3 protein: CAFGPVGSQETQYF
CDR3 DNA: TGTGCCTTCGGGCCAGTGGGGAGCCAAGAGACCCAGTACTTC
D gene: .
V gene: TRBV30
clone size: .
J gene: TRBJ2-5

CDR3 protein: CASSPLGAGRYEQYF
CDR3 DNA: TGTGCCAGCAGTCCACTGGGCGCAGGGCGGTACGAGCAGTACTTC
D gene: .
V gene: TRBV27
clone size: .
J gene: TRBJ2-7

CDR3 protein: CASSLRDGSYNEQFF
CDR3 DNA: TGCGCCAGCAGCCTCCGGGACGGATCCTACAATGAGCAGTTCTTC
D gene: .
V gene: TRBV5-1
clone size: medium-sized
J gene: TRBJ2-1

CDR3 protein: CACFLGLGQGALEQYF
CDR3 DNA: TGTGCCTGCTTCCTAGGTTTAGGACAGGGGGCGCTCGAGCAGTACTTC
D gene: TRBD1
V gene: TRBV30
clone size: .
J gene: TRBJ2-7

CDR3 protein: CASSPQTSGANVLTF
CDR3 DNA: TGTGCCAGCAGCCCCCAAACTTCTGGGGCCAACGTCCTGACTTTC
D gene: .
V gene: TRBV13
clone size: .
J gene: TRBJ2-6

CDR3 protein: CASSPQTMWEISNEQFF
CDR3 DNA: TGTGCCAGCTCACCACAAACTATGTGGGAAATAAGCAATGAGCAGTTCTTC
D gene: .
V gene: TRBV18
clone size: .
J gene: TRBJ2-1

CDR3 protein: CASSSYLGRGAYYEQYF
CDR3 DNA: TGTGCCAGCAGCTCATACCTAGGGCGGGGGGCCTACTACGAGCAGTACTTC
D gene: TRBD2
V gene: TRBV5-6
clone size: .
J gene: TRBJ2-7

CDR3 protein: CSVEVPGTIYEQYF
CDR3 DNA: TGCAGCGTTGAGGTTCCCGGGACAATCTACGAGCAGTACTTC
D gene: .
V gene: TRBV29-1
clone size: .
J gene: TRBJ2-7

CDR3 protein: CASSQGGPQHF
CDR3 DNA: TGTGCCAGCAGCCAAGGGGGGCCCCAGCATTTT
D gene: .
V gene: TRBV4-2
clone size: .
J gene: TRBJ1-5

CDR3 protein: CASGLGAGGTYEQYF
CDR3 DNA: TGTGCCAGCGGCTTAGGGGCAGGGGGTACCTACGAGCAGTACTTC
D gene: TRBD1
V gene: TRBV6-5
clone size: .
J gene: TRBJ2-7

CDR3 protein: CASSFSGTSGGARGEQFF
CDR3 DNA: TGCGCCAGCAGCTTCAGCGGGACTAGCGGGGGGGCCCGGGGTGAGCAGTTCTTC
D gene: TRBD2
V gene: TRBV5-1
clone size: few
J gene: TRBJ2-1

CDR3 protein: CASSFIGRGYEQYF
CDR3 DNA: TGTGCCAGCAGCTTTATAGGTAGGGGCTACGAGCAGTACTTC
D gene: .
V gene: TRBV13
clone size: once
J gene: TRBJ2-7

CDR3 protein: CASSIVTQETQYF
CDR3 DNA: TGTGCCAGTAGTATAGTAACACAAGAGACCCAGTACTTC
D gene: .
V gene: TRBV19
clone size: .
J gene: TRBJ2-5

CDR3 protein: CASSLVGQGYEQYF
CDR3 DNA: TGTGCCAGCAGCTTAGTCGGACAGGGCTACGAGCAGTACTTC
D gene: TRBD1
V gene: TRBV7-9
clone size: once
J gene: TRBJ2-7